These 20 T cell receptor beta chains were all obtained from the same sample, sequenced in a study of cytomegalovirus exposure and HLA in healthy donors. It was with 60 Vbeta and 13 Jbeta primers that the PCR ran. This table comes from immunoSEQ multiplex PCR, and its TCRdb copy is limited to in-frame clones, with some not included. The table records approximately 190,000 clones, around 85% of them present only once. The sample taken for sequencing was PBMCs. Every receptor here comes from a man in his forties or fifties in good health and CMV-seropositive.

This chain joins TRBV5-4 and TRBJ2-3; D ambiguous. This CDR3 comprises 11 residues. Germline CDR1 SGHNT, CDR2 YYREEE (reference sequence). Trimming removed 2 bases from V and 5 bases from J, with 3 bases in between. For the CDR3, the DNA is TGTGCCAGCAGCTTCTTAGATACGCAGTATTTT. It translates to CASSFLDTQYF.

V and J are TRBV19 and TRBJ2-1; the match to TRBD2 covers 9 bases. The CDR3 covers 13 residues. CDR1 and CDR2 from the germline V gene are LNHDA and SQIVND (reference sequence). V shed 5 bases, J shed 10 bases, and the junction held 6 bases outside the gene matches. CDR3 sequence reads: CASSALLAGEQFF. The CDR3, as DNA: TGTGCCAGTAGTGCCCTCCTAGCGGGGGAGCAGTTCTTC.

This chain uses TRBV28 with TRBJ1-2; 7 positions agree with TRBD1. V shed 10 bases and J 6 bases; nucleotides not matched to a gene: 11. The CDR3 has 13 amino acids. Germline CDR1 reads MDHEN; CDR2 reads SYDVKM. CDR3: CATPGQGEDGYTF. The DNA for the CDR3 is TGTGCCACCCCCGGCCAGGGGGAGGATGGCTACACCTTC.

This sequence joins TRBV18 and TRBJ2-1, with a weak D call TRBD1 (7 bases). Looked up from germline, CDR1 is KGHSH and CDR2 is LQKENI. The CDR3 has 18 amino acids. V lost 3 bases, J lost 2 bases, and 20 bases lay in between. CDR3 sequence: CASSPTLPQGGTYNEQFF. CDR3 DNA: TGTGCCAGCTCACCTACACTCCCCCAGGGGGGAACCTACAATGAGCAGTTCTTC.

This clone was observed a handful of times. In nucleotides, the CDR3 is TGTGCCAGCAGACCAGACGACAGGGACGAGCAGTACTTC. Translating it yields CASRPDDRDEQYF. The chain has TRBV7-9 and TRBJ2-7, with TRBD1 matching over 7 bases. The V gene's germline CDR1 is SEHNR and CDR2 FQNEAQ (reference sequence). The CDR3 runs to 13 residues. V dropped 6 bases and J dropped 5; count of bases not matched to a gene: 7.

Written as DNA, the CDR3 is TGTGCCAGCAGCTTAGCGAGGGGGCGAGAGACAGATACGCAGTATTTT. Its translation: CASSLARGRETDTQYF. The J gene is TRBJ2-3, the V gene TRBV7-9; 7 bases are shared with TRBD1. From germline, CDR1 is SEHNR and CDR2 FQNEAQ (reference sequence). V trimming: 0 bases; J trimming: 3 bases; junction bases outside the gene matches: 6. There are 16 residues in the CDR3.

The rearrangement links TRBV6-1 to TRBJ2-7; TRBD1 matches at 7 bases. Germline loops: CDR1 MNHNS, CDR2 SASEGT. This CDR3 has 13 residues. The V and J ends lost 7 bases and 2 bases, in that order; junction bases with no gene match: 5. CDR3 region: CASTPTGAYEQYF. In nucleotides, the CDR3 is TGTGCCAGCACCCCTACAGGGGCCTACGAGCAGTACTTC.

In this sample, this clone turned up a few times. The chain is built from TRBV7-9 and TRBJ2-2; 8 bases align to TRBD1. The trim removed 7 bases at V and 5 bases at J, leaving 15 bases unmatched. This CDR3 region has 17 residues. Germline values: CDR1 SEHNR, CDR2 FQNEAQ (reference sequence). CDR3 residues: CASTAPLRDRLTGELFF. The DNA for the CDR3 is TGTGCCAGCACCGCACCCCTCCGGGACAGGTTAACCGGGGAGCTGTTTTTT.

This rearrangement joins TRBV7-8 to TRBJ1-4; 9 bases align to TRBD1. Germline assignment: CDR1 SGHVS and CDR2 FQNEAQ. The junction had 15 bases not matched to a gene; V was cut back by 5 bases and J by 5 bases. This CDR3 has 18 residues. CDR3 DNA sequence: TGTGCCAGCAGCCCTGCCGGGACAGGGAGTAGGAGAAATGAAAAACTGTTTTTT. It codes for CASSPAGTGSRRNEKLFF.

The gene calls are TRBV6-5 and TRBJ1-5; weak D call: TRBD1 (5 bases). Germline-derived CDR1 and CDR2 are MNHEY and SVGAGI. The CDR3 is 15 residues long. The germline V and J ends were trimmed by 0 bases and 6 bases, with 12 bases remaining between them. The CDR3 protein is CASSYSSGTPQPQHF. In DNA form, the CDR3 reads TGTGCCAGCAGTTACTCGTCAGGGACTCCTCAGCCCCAGCATTTT.

The chain couples TRBV6-5 to TRBJ2-7, with unresolved D. Between the trimmed V and J ends, which lost 4 bases and 1 base, there was a span of 17 bases. The CDR3 extends over 16 amino acids. Germline V gene data show CDR1 as MNHEY and CDR2 as SVGAGI. The CDR3 sequence: CASSSKRLEWSYEQYF. The CDR3 nucleotides read TGTGCCAGCAGTTCTAAACGACTGGAATGGTCCTACGAGCAGTACTTC.

This clone was observed a few times. V is TRBV4-1 and J is TRBJ2-3; TRBD1 might be the D (5 bases). V lost 1 base and J lost 4, with 9 bases in between. CDR3 length equals 14 residues. Germline assignment: CDR1 MGHRA and CDR2 YSYEKL. CDR3 nucleotides: TGCGCCAGCAGCCAAGTCGTAGGGGCAGATACGCAGTATTTT. Encoded protein: CASSQVVGADTQYF.

The chain couples TRBV6-6 to TRBJ2-5, with D tentatively TRBD2 (6 bases). Gene TRBJ2-7 matches the end of the DNA better, so the J call may be wrong. Germline V gives CDR1 MNHNY, CDR2 SVGAGI (reference sequence). This CDR3 is built from 13 residues. Here the CDR3 reads CASRRDSSDEQYF. The CDR3 DNA reads as TGTGCCAGCCGGCGGGACTCTTCCGACGAGCAGTACTTC.

This clone showed up just a few times. The chain uses TRBV4-3 and TRBJ2-7; 9 bases fit TRBD1. The V gene end was trimmed by 5 bases and the J gene end by 6 bases; junction bases not matched to a gene: 8. This CDR3 is built from 14 residues. CDR1 and CDR2 from the germline V gene are LGHNA and YSLEER. The CDR3 DNA reads TGCGCCAGCAGCGGCCGGGACAGGGCGAGCGAGCAGTACTTC. This encodes CASSGRDRASEQYF.

The chain is built from TRBV9 and TRBJ2-2; possible D gene TRBD1, 7 bases. The CDR3 sequence is 15 residues long. Germline V lookup: CDR1 SGDLS, CDR2 YYNGEE. Trimming removed 4 bases at V and 2 bases at J, with 12 bases between. CDR3 in amino acids: CASSPEGANTGELFF. CDR3 in DNA: TGTGCCAGCAGCCCGGAGGGGGCAAACACCGGGGAGCTGTTTTTT.

The chain joins TRBV18 to TRBJ2-1; 10 bases align to TRBD1. J was trimmed by 8 bases and V by 4 bases; bases with no gene match: 11. The CDR3 has 16 amino acids. Per the germline V gene, CDR1 is KGHSH and CDR2 is LQKENI. This chain's CDR3 is CASSLAGTGVLDEQFF. CDR3 bases: TGTGCCAGCTCACTGGCCGGGACAGGGGTGCTCGATGAGCAGTTCTTC.

V usage is TRBV7-9 and J usage is TRBJ2-7; TRBD2 matches at 8 bases. Germline V lookup: CDR1 SEHNR, CDR2 FQNEAQ (reference sequence). Trimming took 6 bases from V and 5 from J; bases not matched to a gene: 6. The CDR3 is 13 amino acids. CDR3 loop: CASSRPGGDEQYF. CDR3 in DNA: TGTGCCAGCAGTCGACCGGGGGGGGACGAGCAGTACTTC.

The chain joins TRBV5-1 to TRBJ1-2, with 9 bases lining up with TRBD1. The CDR3 consists of 15 residues. Germline-derived CDR1 and CDR2 are SGHRS and YFSETQ. J lost 5 bases, V lost 3 bases, and 8 bases had no gene match. The CDR3 DNA is TGCGCCAGCAGCTACGACGGACAGGGGCCATATGGCTACACCTTC. Its translation is CASSYDGQGPYGYTF.

This clone has only a few counts. V and J are TRBV7-9 and TRBJ1-1, with a possible D match to TRBD1 (5 bases). CDR1 is SEHNR, CDR2 FQNEAQ, per germline (reference sequence). The CDR3 is 15 residues long. V was shortened by 1 base and J by 7 bases, with 16 bases between the two germline ends. In nucleotides, the CDR3 is TGTGCCAGCAGCTTAGGGCCAGGGAAGGACGGTGAAGCTTTCTTT. Translating it yields CASSLGPGKDGEAFF.

The CDR3 nucleotides read TGTGCCATCAGTGAGGGGGCGACCGGGGAGCTGTTTTTT. Translated: CAISEGATGELFF. The chain links TRBV10-3 to TRBJ2-2, with a possible D match to TRBD1 (5 bases). Per the germline V gene, CDR1 is ENHRY and CDR2 is SYGVKD. V lost 2 bases and J lost 5, with 6 bases in between. CDR3 length equals 13 residues.